The T cell receptor beta chain described here comes from a study of blood T cell repertoires in COVID-19. Study-level background: Samples came from the United States, Italy and Spain, spanning acute and convalescent COVID-19. From T cells, B-cell-depleted T cells, or PBMCs came the material, which was cDNA or gDNA.

The trim removed 2 bases at V and 7 bases at J, leaving 12 bases unmatched. Per germline, CDR1 MDHEN and CDR2 SYDVKM. The CDR3 is made up of 18 amino acids. Authors' analysis steps: For nucleated cells, counts were estimated from reference gene primer amplification. Profiling relied on immunoSEQ multiplex PCR, and the TCRdb table lists in-frame clones only, not all of them. V, J and clone size are taken as reported in that table, and D and trimming were inferred from the DNA itself. The sample consists of about 110,000 clones, about two thirds of them appearing once. The chain has TRBV28 and TRBJ2-3; 13 positions match TRBD2. This TCR came from a woman aged 40-49 years with acute or convalescent COVID-19. Input material: peripheral blood. The CDR3 DNA reads as TGTGCCAGCAGTTTACCCGGACTAGCGGGGGCCTACGCGAATACGCAGTATTTT. This codes for CASSLPGLAGAYANTQYF.